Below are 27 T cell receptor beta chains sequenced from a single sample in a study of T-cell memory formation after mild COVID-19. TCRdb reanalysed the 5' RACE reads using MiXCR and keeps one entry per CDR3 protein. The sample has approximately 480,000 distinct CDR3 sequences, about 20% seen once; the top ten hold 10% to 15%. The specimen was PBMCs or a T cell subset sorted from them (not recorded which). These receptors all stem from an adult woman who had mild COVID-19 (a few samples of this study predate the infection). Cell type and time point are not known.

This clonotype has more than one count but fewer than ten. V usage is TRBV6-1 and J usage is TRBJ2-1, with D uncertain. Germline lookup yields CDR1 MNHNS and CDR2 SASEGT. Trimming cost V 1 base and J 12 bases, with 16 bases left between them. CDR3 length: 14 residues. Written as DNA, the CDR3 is TGTGCCAGCAGTGAAGAAGTTTCAAGGAGATCGCAGTTCTTC. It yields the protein CASSEEVSRRSQFF.

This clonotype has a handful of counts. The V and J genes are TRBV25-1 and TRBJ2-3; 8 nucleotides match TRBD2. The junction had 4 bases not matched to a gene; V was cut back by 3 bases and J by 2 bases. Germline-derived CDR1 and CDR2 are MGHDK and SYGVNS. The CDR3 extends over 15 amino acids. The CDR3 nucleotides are TGTGCCAGCAGTGATCAGCGGGAGATCACAGATACGCAGTATTTT. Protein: CASSDQREITDTQYF.

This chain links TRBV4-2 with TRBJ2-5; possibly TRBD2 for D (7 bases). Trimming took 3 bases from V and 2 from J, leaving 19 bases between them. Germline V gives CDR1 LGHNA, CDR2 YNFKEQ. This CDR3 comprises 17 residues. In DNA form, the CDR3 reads TGTGCCAGCAGCCAGGGCGGGGGCCACTACAATCAAGAGACCCAGTACTTC. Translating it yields CASSQGGGHYNQETQYF.

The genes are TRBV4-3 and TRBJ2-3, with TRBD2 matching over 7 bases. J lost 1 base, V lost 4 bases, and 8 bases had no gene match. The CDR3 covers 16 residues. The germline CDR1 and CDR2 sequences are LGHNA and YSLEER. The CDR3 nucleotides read TGCGCCAGCAGCCGCACGACTAGCAGTGGCACAGATACGCAGTATTTT. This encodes CASSRTTSSGTDTQYF.

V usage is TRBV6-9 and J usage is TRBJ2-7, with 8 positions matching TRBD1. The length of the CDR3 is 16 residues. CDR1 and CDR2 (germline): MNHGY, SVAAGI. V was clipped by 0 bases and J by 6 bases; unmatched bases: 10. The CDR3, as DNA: TGTGCCAGCAGTTATTCAGAGGACAGGGCTTTAGGCGAGCAGTACTTC. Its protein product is CASSYSEDRALGEQYF.

CDR3 nucleotides: TGTGCCAGCAGCCAACGATACTCGACAGGGCAAGGCTACACCTTC. This translates into CASSQRYSTGQGYTF. The V and J genes are TRBV3-1 and TRBJ1-2, with TRBD1 identical over 7 bases. Germline V lookup: CDR1 LGHDT, CDR2 YNNKEL (reference sequence). The junction had 11 bases not matched to a gene; V was cut back by 2 bases and J by 8 bases. The CDR3 totals 15 residues.

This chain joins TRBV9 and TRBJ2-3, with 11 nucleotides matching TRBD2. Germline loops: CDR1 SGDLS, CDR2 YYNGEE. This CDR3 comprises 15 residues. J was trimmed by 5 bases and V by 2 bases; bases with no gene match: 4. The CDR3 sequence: CASSVMTSGVDTQYF. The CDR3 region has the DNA TGTGCCAGCAGCGTTATGACTAGCGGGGTAGATACGCAGTATTTT.

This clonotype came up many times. CDR3 loop: CASRFRGFLYEQYF. CDR3 nucleotides: TGTGCCAGCAGGTTCAGGGGGTTCCTTTACGAGCAGTACTTC. The chain couples TRBV7-2 to TRBJ2-7, with 7 bases identical to TRBD1. Germline V CDR1 and CDR2: SGHTA, FQGNSA. The CDR3 length is 14 residues. J lost 4 bases, V lost 6 bases, and 9 bases had no gene match.

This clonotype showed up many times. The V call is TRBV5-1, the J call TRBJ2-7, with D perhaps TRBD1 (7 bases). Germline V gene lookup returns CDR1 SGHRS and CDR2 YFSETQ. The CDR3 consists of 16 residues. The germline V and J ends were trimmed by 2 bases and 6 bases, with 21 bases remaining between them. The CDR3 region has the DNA TGCGCCAGCAGCTTTGGCGAACAGGGGAGGACTATCGAGCAGTACTTC. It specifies CASSFGEQGRTIEQYF.

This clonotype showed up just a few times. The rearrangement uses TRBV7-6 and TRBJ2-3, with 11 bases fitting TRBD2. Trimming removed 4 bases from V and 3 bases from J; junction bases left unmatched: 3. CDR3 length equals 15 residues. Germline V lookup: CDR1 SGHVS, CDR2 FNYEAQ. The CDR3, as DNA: TGTGCCAGCAGCTCACTAGCGGGAGAAACAGATACGCAGTATTTT. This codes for CASSSLAGETDTQYF. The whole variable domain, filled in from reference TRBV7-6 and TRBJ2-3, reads GAGVSQSPRYKVTKRGQDVALRCDPISGHVSLYWYRQALGQGPEFLTYFNYEAQQDKSGLPNDRFSAERPEGSISTLTIQRTEQRDSAMYRCASSSLAGETDTQYFGPGTRLTVL.

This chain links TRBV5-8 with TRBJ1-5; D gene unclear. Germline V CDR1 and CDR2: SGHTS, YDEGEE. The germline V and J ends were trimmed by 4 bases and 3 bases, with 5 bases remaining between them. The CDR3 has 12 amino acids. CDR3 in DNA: TGTGCCAGCAGCCGCCCCAATCAGCCCCAGCATTTT. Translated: CASSRPNQPQHF.

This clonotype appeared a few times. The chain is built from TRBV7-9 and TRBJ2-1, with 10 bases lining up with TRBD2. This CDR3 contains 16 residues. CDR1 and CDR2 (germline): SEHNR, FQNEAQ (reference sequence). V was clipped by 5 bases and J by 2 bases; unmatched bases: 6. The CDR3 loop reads CASSPPGTSAYNEQFF. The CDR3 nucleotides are TGTGCCAGCAGCCCACCCGGGACTAGCGCCTACAATGAGCAGTTCTTC.

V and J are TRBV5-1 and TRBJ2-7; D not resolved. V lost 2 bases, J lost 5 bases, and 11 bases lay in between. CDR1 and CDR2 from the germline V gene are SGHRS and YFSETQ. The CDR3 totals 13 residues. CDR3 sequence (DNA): TGCGCCAGCAGCTTCCAGGCCATCGACGAGCAGTACTTC. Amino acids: CASSFQAIDEQYF.

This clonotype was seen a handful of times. Here the CDR3 DNA reads TGCGCCAGCAGTCCCCCGACACTCTCTGGGGCCAACGTCCTGACTTTC. Residues: CASSPPTLSGANVLTF. V is TRBV5-1 and J is TRBJ2-6; no firm D call. The CDR3 runs 16 residues. In germline, CDR1 is SGHRS, CDR2 YFSETQ. V lost 5 bases, J lost 0 bases, and 12 bases lay in between.

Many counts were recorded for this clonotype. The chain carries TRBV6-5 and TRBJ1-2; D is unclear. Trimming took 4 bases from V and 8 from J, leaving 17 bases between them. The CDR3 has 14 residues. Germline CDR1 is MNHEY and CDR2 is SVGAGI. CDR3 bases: TGTGCCAGCAGTTCCGCGGACGGTCTGCGAGGCTACACCTTC. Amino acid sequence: CASSSADGLRGYTF.

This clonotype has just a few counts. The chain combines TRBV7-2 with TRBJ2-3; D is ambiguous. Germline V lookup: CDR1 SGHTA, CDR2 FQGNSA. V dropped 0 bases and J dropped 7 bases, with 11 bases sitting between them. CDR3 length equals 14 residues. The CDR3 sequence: CASSLAFAQNTQYF. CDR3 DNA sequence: TGTGCCAGCAGCTTAGCGTTCGCACAGAATACGCAGTATTTT.

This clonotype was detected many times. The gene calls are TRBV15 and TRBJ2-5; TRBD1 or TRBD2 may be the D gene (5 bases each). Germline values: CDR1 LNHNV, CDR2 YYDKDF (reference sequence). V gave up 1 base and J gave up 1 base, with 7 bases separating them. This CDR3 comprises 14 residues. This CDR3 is CATSRGGSQETQYF. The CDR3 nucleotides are TGTGCCACCAGCAGAGGGGGGTCCCAAGAGACCCAGTACTTC. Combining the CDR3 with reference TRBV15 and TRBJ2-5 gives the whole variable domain DAMVIQNPRYQVTQFGKPVTLSCSQTLNHNVMYWYQQKSSQAPKLLFHYYDKDFNNEADTPDNFQSRRPNTSFCFLDIRSPGLGDTAMYLCATSRGGSQETQYFGPGTRLLVL.

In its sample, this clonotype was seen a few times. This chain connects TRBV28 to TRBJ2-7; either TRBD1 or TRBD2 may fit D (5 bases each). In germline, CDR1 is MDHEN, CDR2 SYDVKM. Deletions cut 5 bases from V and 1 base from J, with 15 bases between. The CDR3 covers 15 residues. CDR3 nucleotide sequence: TGTGCCAGCAGTGGGGGTTTGGCGGCATCCTACGAGCAGTACTTC. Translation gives CASSGGLAASYEQYF.

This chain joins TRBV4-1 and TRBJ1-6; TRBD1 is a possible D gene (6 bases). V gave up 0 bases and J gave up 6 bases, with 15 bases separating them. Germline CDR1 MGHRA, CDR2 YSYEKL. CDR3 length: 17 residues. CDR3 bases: TGCGCCAGCAGCCAAGAGGACAGCGGTGTTGCTAATTCACCCCTCCACTTT. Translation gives CASSQEDSGVANSPLHF.

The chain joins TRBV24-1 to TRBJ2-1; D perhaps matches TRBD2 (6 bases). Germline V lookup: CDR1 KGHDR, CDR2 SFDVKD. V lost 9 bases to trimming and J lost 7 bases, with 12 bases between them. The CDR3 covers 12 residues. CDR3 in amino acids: CATADGGNEQFF. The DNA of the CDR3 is TGTGCCACCGCGGATGGGGGGAATGAGCAGTTCTTC.

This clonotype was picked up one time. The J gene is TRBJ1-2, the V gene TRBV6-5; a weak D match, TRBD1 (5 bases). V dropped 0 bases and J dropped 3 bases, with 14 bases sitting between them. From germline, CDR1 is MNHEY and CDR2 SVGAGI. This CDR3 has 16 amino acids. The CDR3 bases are TGTGCCAGCAGTTACTCGAAACTCGGCAGGGACTATGGCTACACCTTC. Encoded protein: CASSYSKLGRDYGYTF.

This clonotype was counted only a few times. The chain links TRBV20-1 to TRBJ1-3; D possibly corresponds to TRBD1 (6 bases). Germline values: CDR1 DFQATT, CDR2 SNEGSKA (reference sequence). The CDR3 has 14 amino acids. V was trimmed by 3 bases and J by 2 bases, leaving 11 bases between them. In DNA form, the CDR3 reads TGCAGTGCTAGTCCGACAGGTGCTGGAAACACCATATATTTT. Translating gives CSASPTGAGNTIYF.

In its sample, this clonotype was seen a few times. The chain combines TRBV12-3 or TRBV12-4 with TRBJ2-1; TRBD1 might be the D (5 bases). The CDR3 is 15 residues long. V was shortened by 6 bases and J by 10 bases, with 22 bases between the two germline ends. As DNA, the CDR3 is TGTGCCAGCAGCTGGCTCGAAGGACATCTCGGCGAGCAGTTCTTC. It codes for CASSWLEGHLGEQFF.

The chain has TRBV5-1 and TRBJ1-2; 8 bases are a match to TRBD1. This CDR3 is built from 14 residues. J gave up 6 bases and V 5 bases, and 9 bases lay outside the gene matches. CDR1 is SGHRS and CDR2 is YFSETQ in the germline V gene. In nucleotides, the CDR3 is TGCGCCAGCAGTCTGGAACCGACAGGGGATGGCTACACCTTC. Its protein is CASSLEPTGDGYTF. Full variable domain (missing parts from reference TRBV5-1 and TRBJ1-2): KAGVTQTPRYLIKTRGQQVTLSCSPISGHRSVSWYQQTPGQGLQFLFEYFSETQRNKGNFPGRFSGRQFSNSRSEMNVSTLELGDSALYLCASSLEPTGDGYTFGSGTRLTVV.

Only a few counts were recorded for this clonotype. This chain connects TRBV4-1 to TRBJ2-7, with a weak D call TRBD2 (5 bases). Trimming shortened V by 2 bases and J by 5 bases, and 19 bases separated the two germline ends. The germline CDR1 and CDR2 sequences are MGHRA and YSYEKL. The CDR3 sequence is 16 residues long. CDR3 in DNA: TGCGCCAGCAGCCAACGCGGACCGCGGGCGGTGGACGAGCAGTACTTC. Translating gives CASSQRGPRAVDEQYF.

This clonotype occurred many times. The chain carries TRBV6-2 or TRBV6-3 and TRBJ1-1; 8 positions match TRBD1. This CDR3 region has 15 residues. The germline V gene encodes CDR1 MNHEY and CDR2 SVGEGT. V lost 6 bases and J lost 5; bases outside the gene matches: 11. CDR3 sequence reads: CASSDDRGGGTEAFF. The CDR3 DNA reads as TGTGCCAGCAGCGACGACAGGGGTGGAGGAACTGAAGCTTTCTTT.

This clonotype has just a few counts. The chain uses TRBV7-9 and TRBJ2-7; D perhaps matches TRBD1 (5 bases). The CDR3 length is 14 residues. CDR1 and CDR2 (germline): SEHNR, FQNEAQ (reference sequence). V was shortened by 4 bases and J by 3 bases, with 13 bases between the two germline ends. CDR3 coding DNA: TGTGCCAGCAGCTCGACAGTATTTTACTACGAGCAGTACTTC. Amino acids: CASSSTVFYYEQYF.